This record concerns one T cell receptor beta chain sequence. Clones were sequenced by immunoSEQ multiplex PCR, and TCRdb holds only the in-frame ones, with some missing. The data show about 150,000 clones, over 85% seen once. This entry belongs to a study of control samples from healthy donors and cancer patients. V lost 2 bases, J lost 3 bases, and 19 bases lay in between. Germline CDR1 reads SGHAT; CDR2 reads FQNNGV. This CDR3 comprises 17 residues. The sequence derives from a man aged 18 to 29 in good health. Sequencing was carried out using blood. The V and J genes are TRBV11-2 and TRBJ1-1, with D hard to call. The CDR3 loop is CASSLYPRTDGDTEAFF. CDR3 nucleotides: TGTGCCAGCAGCTTATACCCTCGTACAGACGGGGACACTGAAGCTTTCTTT.